This record looks at one T cell receptor (beta chain) sequence and its context. This entry belongs to a study of blood T cell repertoires in COVID-19. Turning to the study itself: T cells, B-cell-depleted T cells, or PBMCs provided the cDNA or gDNA that served as material.

V trimming: 5 bases; J trimming: 1 base; junction bases outside the gene matches: 9. This CDR3 is 16 amino acids long. Per the germline V gene, CDR1 is LNHDA and CDR2 is SQIVND (reference sequence). In the original workflow: By means of reference gene primer amplification, nucleated cell counts were estimated. Measured with immunoSEQ multiplex PCR; TCRdb has only the in-frame clones, and not every one. The V and J calls and clone size come from that table; D and trimming were worked out from the DNA. This sample has about 160,000 clones, with over 85% found just once. The chain carries TRBV19 and TRBJ2-3, with 7 nucleotides matching TRBD2. The source material was peripheral blood. This sequence was found in a man aged 55 to 70 with active or convalescent COVID-19. CDR3 DNA sequence: TGTGCCAGTAGTTACTCGGGGGGTAGCGGCACAGATACGCAGTATTTT. It yields the protein CASSYSGGSGTDTQYF.